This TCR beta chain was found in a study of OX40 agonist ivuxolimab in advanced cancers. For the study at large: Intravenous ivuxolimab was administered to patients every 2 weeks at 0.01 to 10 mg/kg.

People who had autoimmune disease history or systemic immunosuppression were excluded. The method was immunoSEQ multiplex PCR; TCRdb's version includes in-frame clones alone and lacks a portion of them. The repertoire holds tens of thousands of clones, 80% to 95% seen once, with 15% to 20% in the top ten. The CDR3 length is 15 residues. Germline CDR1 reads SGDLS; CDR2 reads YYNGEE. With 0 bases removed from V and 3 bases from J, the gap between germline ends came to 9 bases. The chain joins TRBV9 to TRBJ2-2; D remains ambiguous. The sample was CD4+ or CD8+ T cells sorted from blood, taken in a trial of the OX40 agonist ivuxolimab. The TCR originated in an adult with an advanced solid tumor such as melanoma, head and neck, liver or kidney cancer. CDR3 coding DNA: TGTGCCAGCAGCGTAGAGCCAGGTGACACCGGGGAGCTGTTTTTT. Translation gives CASSVEPGDTGELFF.